This T cell receptor beta chain was sequenced during a study of blood T cell repertoires in COVID-19. Study-wide context: Spain, Italy and the United States supplied samples that represented acute and convalescent COVID-19. T cells, B-cell-depleted T cells, or PBMCs supplied cDNA or gDNA.

Per the study methods: For nucleated cells, counts were estimated from reference gene primer amplification. Data came from immunoSEQ multiplex PCR; TCRdb stores just in-frame clones and leaves some out. V and J calls and clone size are those listed in that table; D and trimming were worked out from the DNA. Of about 250,000 clones in the sample, around 85% were seen once. The junction had 3 bases not matched to a gene; V was cut back by 0 bases and J by 5 bases. CDR3 length equals 14 residues. Germline V gives CDR1 SGHRS, CDR2 YFSETQ. The J gene is TRBJ2-3, the V gene TRBV5-1; TRBD1 matches at 7 bases. The receptor was derived from an elderly man with acute or convalescent COVID-19. Sequenced material: peripheral blood. CDR3 sequence (DNA): TGCGCCAGCAGCTTGGGACAGGGTCAAGATACGCAGTATTTT. Translating gives CASSLGQGQDTQYF.